The 6 T cell receptor beta chains in this list originate from one sample, sequenced in a study of blood T cell repertoires in COVID-19. Using immunoSEQ multiplex PCR, the repertoire was profiled, and TCRdb retains in-frame clones only, with some absent. Of around 120,000 clones listed, 78% were seen once; the top ten hold approximately 2.4%. Input material: peripheral blood. Receptor source: a man between 65 and 85 years old with acute or convalescent COVID-19.

This clone was recorded a few times. This sequence joins TRBV5-4 and TRBJ2-2; 8 positions match TRBD1. The CDR3 contains 16 residues. After removal of 6 bases from V and 4 bases from J, the junction contained 11 bases not matched to a gene. Germline V lookup: CDR1 SGHNT, CDR2 YYREEE (reference sequence). Here the CDR3 reads CASTLGQGRTTGELFF. CDR3 DNA: TGTGCCAGCACCTTAGGACAGGGCCGGACCACCGGGGAGCTGTTTTTT.

The rearrangement uses TRBV14 and TRBJ2-1; 13 bases match TRBD2. J lost 7 bases, V lost 4 bases, and 4 bases had no gene match. This CDR3 contains 15 residues. Germline-derived CDR1 and CDR2 are SGHDN and FVKESK. The CDR3 spells CASSRSTSGGNEQFF. CDR3 bases: TGTGCCAGCAGCCGCTCGACTAGCGGGGGGAATGAGCAGTTCTTC.

This clone was found a few times. This chain joins TRBV15 and TRBJ1-1, with D perhaps TRBD1 (5 bases). The germline V gene encodes CDR1 LNHNV and CDR2 YYDKDF (reference sequence). The V end was cut by 5 bases, the J end by 6 bases, with 13 bases between. The CDR3 is made up of 13 amino acids. DNA of the CDR3: TGTGCCACCAGCGGGGGACTTGGCGCTGAAGCTTTCTTT. It yields the protein CATSGGLGAEAFF.

This chain joins TRBV7-3 and TRBJ2-7, with D possibly TRBD2 on 6 matching bases. The length of the CDR3 is 12 residues. CDR1 is SGHTA, CDR2 FQGTGA, per germline. Trimming cost V 5 bases and J 3 bases, with 8 bases left between them. The CDR3 sequence: CASSVSGYEQYF. The DNA of the CDR3 is TGTGCCAGCAGCGTTAGCGGCTACGAGCAGTACTTC.

The V gene is TRBV11-3, the J gene TRBJ2-5; the match to TRBD2 covers 8 bases. The CDR3 is 15 residues long. Germline-derived CDR1 and CDR2 are SGHNT and YENEEA. Germline trimming cut 4 bases from V and 1 base from J; bases unmatched to any gene: 5. The CDR3 nucleotides read TGTGCCAGCAGCTCGGGACTAGTGGCCCAAGAGACCCAGTACTTC. Translation: CASSSGLVAQETQYF.

This clone was picked up one time. J is TRBJ1-1 and V is TRBV19; 11 bases match TRBD1. The CDR3 consists of 18 residues. CDR1 and CDR2 from the germline V gene are LNHDA and SQIVND (reference sequence). Losses at the gene ends were 4 bases for V and 0 bases for J; bases not matched to a gene: 10. The DNA for the CDR3 is TGTGCCAGTAGTAAGCCGGGACAGGGGGTGGGAATGAACACTGAAGCTTTCTTT. Its protein is CASSKPGQGVGMNTEAFF.